One and the same sample provided the 14 T cell receptor beta chains below, sequenced in a study of cytomegalovirus exposure and HLA in healthy donors. This table comes from immunoSEQ multiplex PCR, and its TCRdb copy is limited to in-frame clones, with some not included. The data contain 150,000 to 200,000 clones, about nine tenths of them singletons. Sequencing input: PBMCs. Receptors originate from a man aged 25 to 40 in good health and CMV-seropositive.

The rearrangement joins TRBV28 to TRBJ2-1; D is undetermined. V lost 3 bases, J lost 6 bases, and 0 bases lay in between. Looked up from germline, CDR1 is MDHEN and CDR2 is SYDVKM. The CDR3 is 10 residues long. The CDR3 is CASSFNEQFF. The DNA for the CDR3 is TGTGCCAGCAGTTTCAATGAGCAGTTCTTC.

This clone was recorded only once. V and J are TRBV7-8 and TRBJ1-1, with a possible D match to TRBD1 (6 bases). With 0 bases removed from V and 7 bases from J, the gap between germline ends came to 9 bases. Looked up from germline, CDR1 is SGHVS and CDR2 is FQNEAQ. The CDR3 runs 13 residues. Written as DNA, the CDR3 is TGTGCCAGCAGCTTAGCGAGGGGGGGTGAAGCTTTCTTT. This translates into CASSLARGGEAFF.

The rearrangement joins TRBV27 to TRBJ2-3; 8 bases line up with TRBD2. This CDR3 has 16 residues. J lost 5 bases, V lost 5 bases, and 12 bases had no gene match. Germline V gene data show CDR1 as MNHEY and CDR2 as SMNVEV (reference sequence). CDR3 sequence: CASSPYRSGIGDTQYF. The CDR3 DNA follows: TGTGCCAGCAGTCCGTATCGTAGCGGGATCGGAGATACGCAGTATTTT.

The chain joins TRBV27 to TRBJ1-2; no definite D call. Germline CDR1 MNHEY, CDR2 SMNVEV (reference sequence). V was shortened by 4 bases and J by 0 bases, with 12 bases between the two germline ends. The CDR3 spans 15 residues. CDR3 in DNA: TGTGCCAGCAGTTCCCAGGCGGAGGCTAACTATGGCTACACCTTC. Translating gives CASSSQAEANYGYTF.

The CDR3 region is CASSPLTGALNEKLFF. The CDR3 region has the DNA TGTGCCAGCTCACCACTCACAGGGGCCCTTAATGAAAAACTGTTTTTT. V and J are TRBV18 and TRBJ1-4, with 7 nucleotides matching TRBD1. The germline V gene encodes CDR1 KGHSH and CDR2 LQKENI. CDR3 size: 16 residues. V trimming: 1 base; J trimming: 4 bases; junction bases outside the gene matches: 6.

In its sample, this clone was seen once. The V gene is TRBV7-9, the J gene TRBJ2-3; TRBD2 matches at 12 bases. This CDR3 comprises 16 residues. CDR1 and CDR2 (germline): SEHNR, FQNEAQ (reference sequence). V lost 5 bases, J lost 2 bases, and 5 bases stayed unmatched. The CDR3 protein is CASSPGLAGITDTQYF. CDR3 DNA: TGTGCCAGCAGCCCAGGACTAGCGGGAATCACAGATACGCAGTATTTT.

The chain has TRBV9 and TRBJ2-2, with D perhaps TRBD1 (6 bases). CDR3 length: 14 amino acids. Germline loops: CDR1 SGDLS, CDR2 YYNGEE. Trimming removed 3 bases at V and 0 bases at J, with 6 bases between. The CDR3 here is CASSGTANTGELFF. In DNA, the CDR3 is TGTGCCAGCAGCGGGACAGCGAACACCGGGGAGCTGTTTTTT.

The genes are TRBV11-3 and TRBJ1-2; D is undetermined. Germline V lookup: CDR1 SGHNT, CDR2 YENEEA. Trimming removed 1 base at V and 4 bases at J, with 13 bases between. The CDR3 has 15 amino acids. This CDR3 is CASSLAHEDSYGYTF. Written as DNA, the CDR3 is TGTGCCAGCAGCTTAGCGCACGAAGACTCCTATGGCTACACCTTC. Using reference TRBV11-3 and TRBJ1-2 for the parts outside the CDR3, the full variable domain is EAGVVQSPRYKIIEKKQPVAFWCNPISGHNTLYWYLQNLGQGPELLIRYENEEAVDDSQLPKDRFSAERLKGVDSTLKIQPAELGDSAVYLCASSLAHEDSYGYTFGSGTRLTVV.

This chain uses TRBV6-6 with TRBJ2-1; 7 bases are shared with TRBD2. There are 14 residues in the CDR3. Germline CDR1 and CDR2: MNHNY and SVGAGI (reference sequence). V was pared by 5 bases and J by 5 bases, with 6 bases of the junction left unmatched. The CDR3 sequence: CASSPGLQHNEQFF. In DNA form, the CDR3 reads TGTGCCAGCAGTCCGGGACTACAGCACAATGAGCAGTTCTTC.

This chain links TRBV18 with TRBJ2-7, with 15 bases matching TRBD2. The trim removed 2 bases at V and 0 bases at J, leaving 5 bases unmatched. CDR1 is KGHSH, CDR2 LQKENI, per germline. The CDR3 consists of 18 residues. The DNA of the CDR3 is TGTGCCAGCTCACCAGGACTAGCGGGGGGGTCCCTCTCCTACGAGCAGTACTTC. Translation gives CASSPGLAGGSLSYEQYF.

V usage is TRBV5-1 and J usage is TRBJ2-7, with 9 bases aligning to TRBD2. Germline lookup yields CDR1 SGHRS and CDR2 YFSETQ. Trimming cost V 5 bases and J 6 bases; bases outside gene matches: 12. The CDR3 covers 15 residues. The chain's CDR3 is CASRPLAGITPEQYF. The CDR3 DNA sequence: TGCGCCAGCAGGCCCCTAGCGGGGATCACCCCCGAGCAGTACTTC.

V usage is TRBV28 and J usage is TRBJ2-5; D is perhaps TRBD1 or TRBD2 (5 bases each). The CDR3 loop spans 14 amino acids. Looked up from germline, CDR1 is MDHEN and CDR2 is SYDVKM. V was shortened by 3 bases and J by 2 bases, with 10 bases between the two germline ends. This CDR3 is CASSFSGAQETQYF. The CDR3 coding sequence is TGTGCCAGCAGTTTCTCCGGGGCTCAAGAGACCCAGTACTTC.

The count of this clone is one. This sequence joins TRBV7-2 and TRBJ2-5, with unresolved D. The CDR3 has 14 residues. The V end lost 3 bases, the J end lost 0 bases, and 8 bases lay between the germline ends. The germline V gene encodes CDR1 SGHTA and CDR2 FQGNSA. The CDR3 DNA follows: TGTGCCAGCAGCTTCTTCAGGTACCAAGAGACCCAGTACTTC. This gives the protein CASSFFRYQETQYF.

The chain joins TRBV6-5 to TRBJ1-1; a weak D match, TRBD1 (6 bases). CDR1 is MNHEY, CDR2 SVGAGI, per germline. Trimming removed 0 bases from V and 1 base from J, with 6 bases in between. The CDR3 length is 14 residues. CDR3 region: CASSYSGGNTEAFF. The CDR3 DNA sequence: TGTGCCAGCAGTTACTCAGGGGGGAACACTGAAGCTTTCTTT.